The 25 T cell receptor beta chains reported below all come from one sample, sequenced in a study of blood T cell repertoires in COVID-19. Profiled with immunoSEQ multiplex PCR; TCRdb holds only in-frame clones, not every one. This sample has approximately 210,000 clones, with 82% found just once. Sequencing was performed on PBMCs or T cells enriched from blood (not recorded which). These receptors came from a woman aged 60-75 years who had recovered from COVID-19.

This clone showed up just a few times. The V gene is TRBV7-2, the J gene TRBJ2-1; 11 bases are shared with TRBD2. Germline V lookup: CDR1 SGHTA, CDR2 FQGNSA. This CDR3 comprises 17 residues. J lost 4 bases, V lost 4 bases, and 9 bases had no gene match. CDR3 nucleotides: TGTGCCAGCAGCTCCCGAGTCTCTAGCGGGGGGTACAATGAGCAGTTCTTC. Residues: CASSSRVSSGGYNEQFF.

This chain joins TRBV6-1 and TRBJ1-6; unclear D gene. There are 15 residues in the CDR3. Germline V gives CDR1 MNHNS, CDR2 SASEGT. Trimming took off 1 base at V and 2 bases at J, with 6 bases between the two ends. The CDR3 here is CASSEVQPYNSPLHF. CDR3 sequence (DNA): TGTGCCAGCAGTGAAGTACAGCCCTATAATTCACCCCTCCACTTT.

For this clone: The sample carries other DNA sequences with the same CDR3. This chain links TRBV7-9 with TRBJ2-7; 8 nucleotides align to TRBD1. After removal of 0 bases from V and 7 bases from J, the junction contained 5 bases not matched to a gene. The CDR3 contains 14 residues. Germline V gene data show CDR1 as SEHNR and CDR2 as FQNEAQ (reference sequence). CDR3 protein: CASSLAQGAEEQYF. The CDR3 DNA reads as TGTGCCAGCAGCTTAGCGCAGGGGGCGGAGGAGCAGTACTTC.

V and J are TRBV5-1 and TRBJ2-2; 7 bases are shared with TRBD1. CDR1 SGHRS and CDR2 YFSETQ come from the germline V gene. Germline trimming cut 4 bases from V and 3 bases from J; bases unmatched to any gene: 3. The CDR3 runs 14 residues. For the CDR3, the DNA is TGCGCCAGCAGCGAGGGGGCAGACACCGGGGAGCTGTTTTTT. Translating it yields CASSEGADTGELFF.

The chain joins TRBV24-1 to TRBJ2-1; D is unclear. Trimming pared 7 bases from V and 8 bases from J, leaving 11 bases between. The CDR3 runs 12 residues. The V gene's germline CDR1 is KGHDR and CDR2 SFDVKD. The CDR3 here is CATSLRGDEQFF. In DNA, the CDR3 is TGTGCCACCAGCCTCAGAGGAGATGAGCAGTTCTTC.

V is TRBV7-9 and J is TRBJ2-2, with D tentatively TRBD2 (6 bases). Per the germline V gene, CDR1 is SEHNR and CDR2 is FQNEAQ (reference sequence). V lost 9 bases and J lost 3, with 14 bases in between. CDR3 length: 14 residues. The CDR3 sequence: CASSQSGDTGELFF. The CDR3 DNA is TGTGCCAGTTCACAGTCGGGGGACACCGGGGAGCTGTTTTTT.

Written as DNA, the CDR3 is TGTGCCAGCAGCCCCTATCCCCTATACAGGGTAGGAACTGAAGCTTTCTTT. It yields the protein CASSPYPLYRVGTEAFF. The chain links TRBV11-2 to TRBJ1-1; possibly TRBD1 for D (6 bases). The germline V gene encodes CDR1 SGHAT and CDR2 FQNNGV. V was pared by 5 bases and J by 5 bases, with 24 bases between. The CDR3 is 17 residues long.

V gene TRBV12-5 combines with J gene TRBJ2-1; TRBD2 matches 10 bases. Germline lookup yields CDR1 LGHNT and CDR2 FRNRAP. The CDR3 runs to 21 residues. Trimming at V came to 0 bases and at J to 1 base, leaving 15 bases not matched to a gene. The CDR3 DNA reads TGTGCTAGTGGTTTGGTATTGTCGGTACTAGCGGGGACAGAATCCTACAATGAGCAGTTCTTC. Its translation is CASGLVLSVLAGTESYNEQFF.

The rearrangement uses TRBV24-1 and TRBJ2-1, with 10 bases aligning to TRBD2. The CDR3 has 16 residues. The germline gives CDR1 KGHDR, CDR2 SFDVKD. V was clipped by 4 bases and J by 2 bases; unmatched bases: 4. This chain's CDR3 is CATSERTSGTYNEQFF. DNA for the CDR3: TGTGCCACCAGTGAGCGGACTAGCGGAACCTACAATGAGCAGTTCTTC.

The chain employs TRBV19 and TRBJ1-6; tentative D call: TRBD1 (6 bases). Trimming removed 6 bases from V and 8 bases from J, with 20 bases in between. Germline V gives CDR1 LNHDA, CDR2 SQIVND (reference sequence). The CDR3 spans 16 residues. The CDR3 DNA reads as TGTGCCAGTAGCGAGTACGCGGGGGCGAACTATTCACCCCTCCACTTT. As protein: CASSEYAGANYSPLHF.

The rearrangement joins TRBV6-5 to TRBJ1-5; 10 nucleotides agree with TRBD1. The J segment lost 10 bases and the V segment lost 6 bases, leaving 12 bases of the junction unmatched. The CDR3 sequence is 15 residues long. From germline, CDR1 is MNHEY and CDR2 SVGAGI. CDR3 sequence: CASSLLGQGHGPQHF. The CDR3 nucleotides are TGTGCCAGCAGCTTACTGGGACAGGGGCATGGTCCCCAGCATTTT.

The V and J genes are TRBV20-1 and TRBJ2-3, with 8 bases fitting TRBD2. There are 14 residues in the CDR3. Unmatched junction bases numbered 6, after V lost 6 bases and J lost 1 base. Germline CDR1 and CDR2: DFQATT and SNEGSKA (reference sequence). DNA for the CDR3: TGCAGTGCGAGTGCGGGGGGCCGCACAGATACGCAGTATTTT. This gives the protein CSASAGGRTDTQYF.

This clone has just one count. CDR3 in amino acids: CASRPTGSPGQPQHF. The CDR3 DNA reads TGTGCCAGCAGGCCTACAGGGTCCCCGGGTCAGCCCCAGCATTTT. The V gene is TRBV27, the J gene TRBJ1-5, with D tentatively TRBD1 (6 bases). The CDR3 covers 15 residues. Germline CDR1 MNHEY, CDR2 SMNVEV (reference sequence). V lost 6 bases to trimming and J lost 6 bases, with 18 bases between them.

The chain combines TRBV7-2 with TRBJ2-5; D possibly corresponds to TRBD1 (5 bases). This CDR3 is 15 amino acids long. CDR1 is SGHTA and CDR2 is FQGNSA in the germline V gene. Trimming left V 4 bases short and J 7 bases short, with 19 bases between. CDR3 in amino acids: CASSSRQTGHRTQYF. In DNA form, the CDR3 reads TGTGCCAGCAGCTCCCGACAGACCGGCCATCGGACCCAGTACTTC. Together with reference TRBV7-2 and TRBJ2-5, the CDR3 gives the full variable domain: GAGVSQSPSNKVTEKGKDVELRCDPISGHTALYWYRQSLGQGLEFLIYFQGNSAPDKSGLPSDRFSAERTGGSVSTLTIQRTQQEDSAVYLCASSSRQTGHRTQYFGPGTRLLVL.

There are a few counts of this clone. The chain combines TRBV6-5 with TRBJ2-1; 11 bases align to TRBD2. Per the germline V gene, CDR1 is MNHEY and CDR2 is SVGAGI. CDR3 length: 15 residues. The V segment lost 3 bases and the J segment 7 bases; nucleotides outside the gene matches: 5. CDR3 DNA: TGTGCCAGCAGTTATAGCGCTAGCGGGGGGAATGAGCAGTTCTTC. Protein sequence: CASSYSASGGNEQFF.

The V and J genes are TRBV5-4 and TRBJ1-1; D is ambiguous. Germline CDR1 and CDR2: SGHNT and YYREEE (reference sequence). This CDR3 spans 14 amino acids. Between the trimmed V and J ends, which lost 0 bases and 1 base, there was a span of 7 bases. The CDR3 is CASSLVEGNTEAFF. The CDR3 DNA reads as TGTGCCAGCAGCTTGGTCGAGGGGAACACTGAAGCTTTCTTT.

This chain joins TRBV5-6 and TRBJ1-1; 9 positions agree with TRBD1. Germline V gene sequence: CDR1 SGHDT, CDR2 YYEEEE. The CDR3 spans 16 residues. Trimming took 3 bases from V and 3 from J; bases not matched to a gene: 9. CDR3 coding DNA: TGTGCCAGCAGCTGGTCAACAGGGGGCGCCTACACTGAAGCTTTCTTT. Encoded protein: CASSWSTGGAYTEAFF.

The CDR3 nucleotides are TGTGCCAGCAGCAGTCGGGTTGCCAAAAACATTCAGTACTTC. Translation: CASSSRVAKNIQYF. The chain links TRBV21-1 to TRBJ2-4; the D segment call TRBD2 is taken from the table without a DNA check. TRBV21-1 is reported as a pseudogene. The CDR3 runs 14 residues.

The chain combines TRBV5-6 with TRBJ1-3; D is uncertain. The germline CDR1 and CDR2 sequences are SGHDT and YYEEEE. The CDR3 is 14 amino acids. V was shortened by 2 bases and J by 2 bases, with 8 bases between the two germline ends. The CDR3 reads CASSFPGPGNTIYF. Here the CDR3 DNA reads TGTGCCAGCAGCTTTCCTGGGCCTGGAAACACCATATATTTT.

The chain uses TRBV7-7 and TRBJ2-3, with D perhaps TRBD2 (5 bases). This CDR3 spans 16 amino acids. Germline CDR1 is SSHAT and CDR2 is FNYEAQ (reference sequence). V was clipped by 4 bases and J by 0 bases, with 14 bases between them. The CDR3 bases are TGTGCCAGCAGCTCTCAGCCGGGAATGAGCACAGATACGCAGTATTTT. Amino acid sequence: CASSSQPGMSTDTQYF.

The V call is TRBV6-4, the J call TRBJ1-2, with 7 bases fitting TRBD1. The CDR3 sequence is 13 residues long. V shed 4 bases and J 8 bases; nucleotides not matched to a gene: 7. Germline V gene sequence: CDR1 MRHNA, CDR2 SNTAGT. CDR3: CASSAHTGEGYTF. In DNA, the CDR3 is TGTGCCAGCAGTGCCCATACAGGGGAAGGCTACACCTTC.

The CDR3: CATSRDRQGALTDTQYF. The CDR3 DNA reads as TGTGCCACCAGCAGAGATCGACAGGGCGCGCTGACAGATACGCAGTATTTT. The rearrangement links TRBV15 to TRBJ2-3; 7 bases match TRBD1. The CDR3 is 17 residues long. Per the germline V gene, CDR1 is LNHNV and CDR2 is YYDKDF (reference sequence). J lost 3 bases, V lost 0 bases, and 9 bases had no gene match.

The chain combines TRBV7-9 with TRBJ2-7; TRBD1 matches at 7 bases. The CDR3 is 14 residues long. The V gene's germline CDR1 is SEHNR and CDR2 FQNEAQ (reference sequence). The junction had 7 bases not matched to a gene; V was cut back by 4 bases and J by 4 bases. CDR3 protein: CASSSQTGVYEQYF. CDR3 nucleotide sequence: TGTGCCAGCAGCTCACAAACAGGGGTTTACGAGCAGTACTTC.

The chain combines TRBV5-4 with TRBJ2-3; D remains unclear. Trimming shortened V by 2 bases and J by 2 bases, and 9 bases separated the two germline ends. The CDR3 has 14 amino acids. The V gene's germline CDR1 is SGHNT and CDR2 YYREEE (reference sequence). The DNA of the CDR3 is TGTGCCAGCAGCTTTTGGGCAACCACAGATACGCAGTATTTT. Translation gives CASSFWATTDTQYF.

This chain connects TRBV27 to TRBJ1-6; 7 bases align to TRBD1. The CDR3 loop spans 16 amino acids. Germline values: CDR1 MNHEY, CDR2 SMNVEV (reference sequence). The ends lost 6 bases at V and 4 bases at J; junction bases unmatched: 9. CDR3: CASSLLPGQYNSPLHF. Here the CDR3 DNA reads TGTGCCAGCAGCTTACTCCCGGGACAGTATAATTCACCCCTCCACTTT.